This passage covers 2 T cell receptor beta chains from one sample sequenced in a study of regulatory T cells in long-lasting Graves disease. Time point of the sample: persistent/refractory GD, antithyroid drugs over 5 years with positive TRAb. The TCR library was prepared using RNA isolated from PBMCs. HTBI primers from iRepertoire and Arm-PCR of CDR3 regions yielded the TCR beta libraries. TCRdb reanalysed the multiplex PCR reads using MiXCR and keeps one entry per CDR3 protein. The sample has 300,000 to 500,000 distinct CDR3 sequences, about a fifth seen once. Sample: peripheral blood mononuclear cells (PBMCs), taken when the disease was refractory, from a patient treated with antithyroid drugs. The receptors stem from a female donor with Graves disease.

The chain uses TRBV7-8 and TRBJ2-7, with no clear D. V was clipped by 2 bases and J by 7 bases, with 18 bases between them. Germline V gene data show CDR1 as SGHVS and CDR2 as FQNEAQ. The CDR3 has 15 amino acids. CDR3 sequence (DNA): TGTGCCAGCAGCTTACGGCATGGCCCGGAGTGGGAGCAGTACTTC. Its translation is CASSLRHGPEWEQYF.

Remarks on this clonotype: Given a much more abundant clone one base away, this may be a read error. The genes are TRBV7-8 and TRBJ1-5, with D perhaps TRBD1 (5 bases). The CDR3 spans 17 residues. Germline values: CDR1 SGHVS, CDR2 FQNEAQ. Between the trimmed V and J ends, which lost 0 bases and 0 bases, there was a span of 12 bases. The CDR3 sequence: CASSLAAGTCSNQPQHF. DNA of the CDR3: TGTGCCAGCAGCTTAGCGGCAGGGACCTGTAGCAATCAGCCCCAGCATTTT.